These 13 T cell receptor beta chains originate from one sample sequenced in a study of shared clonotypes between healthy human individuals. This table comes from immunoSEQ multiplex PCR, and its TCRdb copy is limited to in-frame clones, with some not included. Of over a million clones in the sample, 97% to 99% were seen once. Material: naive CD4+ T cells sorted from blood. Subset meaning: CD45RA+ positively selected. The receptors originated from a man in his thirties or forties in good health.

The chain is built from TRBV14 and TRBJ2-3, with 12 bases aligning to TRBD2. The junction had 19 bases not matched to a gene; V was cut back by 0 bases and J by 0 bases. The germline V gene has CDR1 SGHDN and CDR2 FVKESK. This CDR3 region has 23 residues. DNA for the CDR3: TGTGCCAGCAGCCAAGATGTAAGGGCCCTGAGAACTAGCGGGAGGTACAGCACAGATACGCAGTATTTT. Translating it yields CASSQDVRALRTSGRYSTDTQYF.

V is TRBV5-4 and J is TRBJ2-6; 8 nucleotides line up with TRBD2. This CDR3 is 17 amino acids long. V was pared by 4 bases and J by 2 bases, with 8 bases of the junction left unmatched. CDR1 and CDR2 from the germline V gene are SGHNT and YYREEE (reference sequence). The CDR3 DNA is TGTGCCAGCAGCATGGGACTAGGAGGCGCTGGGGCCAACGTCCTGACTTTC. This codes for CASSMGLGGAGANVLTF.

This clone has just one count. The chain links TRBV27 to TRBJ2-5; no clear D. This CDR3 is 16 amino acids long. The V gene's germline CDR1 is MNHEY and CDR2 SMNVEV (reference sequence). Trimming took off 2 bases at V and 1 base at J, with 14 bases between the two ends. CDR3 sequence (DNA): TGTGCCAGCAGTTTACGGAGTCAGTCTATCCAAGAGACCCAGTACTTC. It codes for CASSLRSQSIQETQYF.

The V gene is TRBV6-1, the J gene TRBJ2-5; a weak D match, TRBD1 (6 bases). Germline-derived CDR1 and CDR2 are MNHNS and SASEGT. The CDR3 runs to 14 residues. Trimming took off 2 bases at V and 5 bases at J, with 12 bases between the two ends. DNA for the CDR3: TGTGCCAGCAGTGAAATGGGGGCCCGGGAGACCCAGTACTTC. As protein: CASSEMGARETQYF.

About this clone itself: The sample holds other DNA sequences that translate to the same CDR3. The gene calls are TRBV27 and TRBJ2-2, with D possibly being TRBD2 (5 bases). The germline V and J ends were trimmed by 8 bases and 8 bases, with 9 bases remaining between them. This CDR3 region has 11 residues. Germline V CDR1 and CDR2: MNHEY, SMNVEV (reference sequence). The CDR3 protein is CASRTAGELFF. DNA for the CDR3: TGTGCCAGCCGGACTGCGGGGGAGCTGTTTTTT.

This clone has only a few counts. At the DNA level, this CDR3 is encoded by other sequences in the same sample as well. This rearrangement joins TRBV6-4 to TRBJ2-7; 10 positions match TRBD1. CDR1 and CDR2 from the germline V gene are MRHNA and SNTAGT. Germline trimming cut 4 bases from V and 5 bases from J; bases unmatched to any gene: 2. This CDR3 is built from 13 residues. The CDR3 DNA sequence: TGTGCCAGCAGTGTAGACAGGGGGCACGAGCAGTACTTC. It specifies CASSVDRGHEQYF.

The chain combines TRBV28 with TRBJ2-3, with TRBD1 as a possible D gene (6 bases). The CDR3 consists of 15 residues. V shed 4 bases and J shed 2 bases, with 13 bases lying between them. The germline gives CDR1 MDHEN, CDR2 SYDVKM. The chain's CDR3 is CASSSGTSNTDTQYF. In nucleotides, the CDR3 is TGTGCCAGCAGTTCCGGGACATCTAACACAGATACGCAGTATTTT.

This chain connects TRBV7-8 to TRBJ1-5; D is unresolved. The CDR3 length is 16 residues. CDR1 is SGHVS, CDR2 FQNEAQ, per germline. Trimming cost V 5 bases and J 0 bases, with 14 bases left between them. The CDR3 spells CASSLLFGDSNQPQHF. CDR3 in DNA: TGTGCCAGCAGCCTGCTCTTTGGGGATAGCAATCAGCCCCAGCATTTT. Complete variable domain (other parts from reference TRBV7-8 and TRBJ1-5): GAGVSQSPRYKVAKRGQDVALRCDPISGHVSLFWYQQALGQGPEFLTYFQNEAQLDKSGLPSDRFFAERPEGSVSTLKIQRTQQEDSAVYLCASSLLFGDSNQPQHFGDGTRLSIL.

This chain links TRBV28 with TRBJ1-5, with a weak D call TRBD1 (6 bases). The CDR3 has 15 amino acids. Per germline, CDR1 MDHEN and CDR2 SYDVKM. V was trimmed by 10 bases and J by 6 bases, leaving 22 bases between them. The CDR3 DNA reads TGTGCCACCACCTCCGGGGGGCCAAGAGGTCAGCCCCAGCATTTT. Protein product: CATTSGGPRGQPQHF.

This chain links TRBV6-4 with TRBJ2-1; no definite D call. V was pared by 0 bases and J by 10 bases, with 13 bases between. This CDR3 comprises 14 residues. From germline, CDR1 is MRHNA and CDR2 SNTAGT. The CDR3 loop is CASSDSYWAGEQFF. CDR3 bases: TGTGCCAGCAGTGACTCATATTGGGCCGGAGAGCAGTTCTTC.

The rearrangement joins TRBV7-9 to TRBJ1-1; D ambiguous. Trimming removed 5 bases from V and 1 base from J, with 11 bases in between. This CDR3 region has 14 residues. The germline gives CDR1 SEHNR, CDR2 FQNEAQ (reference sequence). DNA for the CDR3: TGTGCCAGCAGCCAAAGATGGGGGAACACTGAAGCTTTCTTT. It encodes CASSQRWGNTEAFF.

The J gene is TRBJ2-3, the V gene TRBV6-5; tentative D call: TRBD1 (5 bases). This CDR3 comprises 13 residues. V dropped 5 bases and J dropped 7 bases, with 13 bases sitting between them. Germline V gene lookup returns CDR1 MNHEY and CDR2 SVGAGI. CDR3 sequence reads: CASSLTGHNTQYF. The CDR3 DNA reads TGTGCCAGCAGTCTCACAGGCCACAATACGCAGTATTTT.

A note on this clone: At the DNA level, this CDR3 is encoded by other sequences in the same sample as well. V gene TRBV30 combines with J gene TRBJ2-7; D gene ambiguous. V shed 2 bases and J shed 4 bases, with 6 bases lying between them. The V gene's germline CDR1 is GTSNPN and CDR2 SVGIG (reference sequence). The CDR3 runs 11 residues. The CDR3 spells CAWSMAYEQYF. The CDR3, as DNA: TGTGCCTGGAGTATGGCTTACGAGCAGTACTTC.